A selection of T cell receptor beta chains follows, all from one sample in a study of cytomegalovirus exposure and HLA in healthy donors. Generated by immunoSEQ multiplex PCR, the TCRdb table keeps only in-frame clones and is missing some. The table has around 150,000 clones, 64% seen once. The sample taken for sequencing was PBMCs. These receptors all stem from a woman in her thirties in good health and CMV-seropositive. CDR3s include the opening cysteine and the closing phenylalanine or tryptophan. D genes are given only for firm matches. Size tells how often a clone was seen (once, few, many) or the class of an expanded clone, and some rows leave it out.

cdr3_nt cdr3_aa clone_size cdr3_length j_call v_call d_call
TGCGCCAGCAGCCTGCGGACTAGCGGGGGCATGATCGAATACGAGCAGTACTTC CASSLRTSGGMIEYEQYF once 18 TRBJ2-7 TRBV5-1 TRBD2
TGTGCCAGCAGTGAGCTAGGGGGCGTCAATCAGCCCCAGCATTTT CASSELGGVNQPQHF once 15 TRBJ1-5 TRBV2 TRBD1
TGTGCCAGCAGCCCTACGGGACAGGTTAAGTACGAGCAGTACTTC CASSPTGQVKYEQYF . 15 TRBJ2-7 TRBV6-6 TRBD1
TGTGCCAGTAGTAGTGACAGGGGGCTTTATGGCTACACCTTC CASSSDRGLYGYTF . 14 TRBJ1-2 TRBV19 TRBD1
TGTGCCAGCAGCCAAGTCAGGGGACAGGGAGGGCCAGATACGCAGTATTTT CASSQVRGQGGPDTQYF . 17 TRBJ2-3 TRBV4-2 TRBD1
TGCGCCAGCAGCCACCTCTGGGGGGGTAGCGGGGGGAGCTCCTACAATGAGCAGTTCTTC CASSHLWGGSGGSSYNEQFF once 20 TRBJ2-1 TRBV4-1 TRBD2
TGTGCCAGCAGGGGATGGGGGGATGTAGGTCAGCCCCAGCATTTT CASRGWGDVGQPQHF few 15 TRBJ1-5 TRBV5-6 .
TGCGCCAGCAGCTTGGCCGCGGCAGCCAATGAGCAGTTCTTC CASSLAAAANEQFF few 14 TRBJ2-1 TRBV5-1 .
TGTGCCACCAGCAGAGAGGGGCAGCCCACTGAAGCTTTCTTT CATSREGQPTEAFF . 14 TRBJ1-1 TRBV15 .
TGTGCCATCAGTCTGGGGGGTATGAACACTGAAGCTTTCTTT CAISLGGMNTEAFF . 14 TRBJ1-1 TRBV10-3 .
TGTGCCAGCAGCTTGGGTACCTCACGGGGCACCGGGGAGCTGTTTTTT CASSLGTSRGTGELFF . 16 TRBJ2-2 TRBV5-4 .
TGTGCCAGCACCGACAGGGGCCCTAACTATGGCTACACCTTC CASTDRGPNYGYTF . 14 TRBJ1-2 TRBV7-8 TRBD1
TGTGCCAGCAGTACTGGACAGAAAAACACCATATATTTT CASSTGQKNTIYF . 13 TRBJ1-3 TRBV6-5 .
TGTGCCAGCAGCCTGTGGACAGGGGGGATAACCTACGAGCAGTACTTC CASSLWTGGITYEQYF . 16 TRBJ2-7 TRBV7-9 TRBD1
TGTGCCAGCAGGCGGACAGGGACTGAAGCTTTCTTT CASRRTGTEAFF . 12 TRBJ1-1 TRBV6-1 TRBD1
TGTGCCAGCAGGACTAGCGGGGGCCCATACGAGCAGTACTTC CASRTSGGPYEQYF few 14 TRBJ2-7 TRBV28 TRBD2
TGTGCCAGCAGCTCCGCGGGGGGTAATGAAAAACTGTTTTTT CASSSAGGNEKLFF few 14 TRBJ1-4 TRBV28 .
TGCAGCGTTGGGTTCGGGACAGGGGGCCTTCAGCCCCAGCATTTT CSVGFGTGGLQPQHF . 15 TRBJ1-5 TRBV29-1 TRBD1
TGTGCCAGCAGTTTTCCGGGACAGGGTTACAATGAGCAGTTCTTC CASSFPGQGYNEQFF . 15 TRBJ2-1 TRBV28 TRBD1
TGTGCCAGCAGCTTAGCAGGGTCACGGCAGACCCAGTACTTC CASSLAGSRQTQYF once 14 TRBJ2-5 TRBV7-3 .
TGTGCCAGCAGCTCAGGGGGGGGACAGGGAAACAATCAGCCCCAGCATTTT CASSSGGGQGNNQPQHF . 17 TRBJ1-5 TRBV7-9 TRBD1
TGTGCCAGCAGTCTAGCGGGGGGAACTGGGAATGAGCAGTTCTTC CASSLAGGTGNEQFF . 15 TRBJ2-1 TRBV6-1 TRBD2
TGCGCCAGCAGCCAGGACAGGGGAGTTGTCTACGAGCAGTACTTC CASSQDRGVVYEQYF few 15 TRBJ2-7 TRBV5-1 TRBD1
TGTGCCAGCAGCTTAGCGCGGGCCCGGGCCAAAAACATTCAGTACTTC CASSLARARAKNIQYF . 16 TRBJ2-4 TRBV7-8 .
TGTGCCAGCAGCTTTGGAGTCTATTTCTCAGATACGCAGTATTTT CASSFGVYFSDTQYF . 15 TRBJ2-3 TRBV7-2 .
TGTGCCATCAGTCCCCGGGGACAGGGGGTCTCTGGGGCCAACGTCCTGACTTTC CAISPRGQGVSGANVLTF . 18 TRBJ2-6 TRBV10-3 TRBD1
TGCGCCAGCAGCCACACCGCGCTCAATCAGCCCCAGCATTTT CASSHTALNQPQHF few 14 TRBJ1-5 TRBV4-1 .
TGTGCCAGCAGTCCAGGACAGCGCCTTCGGAATCAGCCCCAGCATTTT CASSPGQRLRNQPQHF . 16 TRBJ1-5 TRBV28 .
TGTGCCAGCAGCTTAGGCGTTATATCACCCCTCCACTTT CASSLGVISPLHF . 13 TRBJ1-6 TRBV11-2 .
TGTGCCAGCAGTGAATCCAGGGGGGTACGCGAGCAGTACTTC CASSESRGVREQYF . 14 TRBJ2-7 TRBV2 .
TGTGCCTGGGCTATAGGGAGAAGCACAGATACGCAGTATTTT CAWAIGRSTDTQYF . 14 TRBJ2-3 TRBV30 .
TGCGCCAGCAGCTTGGTTTTCAACTCCTACGAGCAGTACTTC CASSLVFNSYEQYF . 14 TRBJ2-7 TRBV5-1 .
TGTGCCAGCAGCTTGAGTCGGGGCACAGATACGCAGTATTTT CASSLSRGTDTQYF . 14 TRBJ2-3 TRBV11-3 .
TGTGCCAGCAGCTTAGCGGGGGGACCTGAAGCTTTCTTT CASSLAGGPEAFF . 13 TRBJ1-1 TRBV7-8 .
TGTGCCAGCAGTTTTCTTTTCGGGAGGCCTACGCAGTATTTT CASSFLFGRPTQYF . 14 TRBJ2-3 TRBV28 TRBD2
TGCGCCAGCAGCCAAGCTCCGGCCGGGGTCGAAAAACTGTTTTTT CASSQAPAGVEKLFF once 15 TRBJ1-4 TRBV4-1 .
TGTGCCAGCAGAAAAGCGGGAAGCAATCAGCCCCAGCATTTT CASRKAGSNQPQHF . 14 TRBJ1-5 TRBV27 .
TGTGCCACCGAAGGACAGAACGTAGACGAGCAGTACTTC CATEGQNVDEQYF . 13 TRBJ2-7 TRBV6-1 .
TGTGCCAGCAGTCCATCGACAGGGTTGAACACTGAAGCTTTCTTT CASSPSTGLNTEAFF . 15 TRBJ1-1 TRBV2 TRBD1
TGTGCCAGCACTCTGAGTCCCCGGAGGTTTGGCTCTGGGGCCAACGTCCTGACTTTC CASTLSPRRFGSGANVLTF . 19 TRBJ2-6 TRBV28 .
TGTGCCAGCAGCGGAGGTAACAGCGGGAACCCACATACCTTC CASSGGNSGNPHTF once 14 TRBJ2-7 TRBV9 TRBD2
TGTGCCAGCAGCCGACAAAGCACAGATACGCAGTATTTT CASSRQSTDTQYF . 13 TRBJ2-3 TRBV11-1 .
TGTGCCTGGGGCTTTAGCGGCCCCCGGCAGTACTTC CAWGFSGPRQYF . 12 TRBJ2-5 TRBV30 .
TGTGCCAGCAGCTTGGGACATTGCGAGCAGTACTTC CASSLGHCEQYF . 12 TRBJ2-7 TRBV5-6 .
TGCGCCAGCAGCCCGGTGGGACTAAAAGAGACCCAGTACTTC CASSPVGLKETQYF . 14 TRBJ2-5 TRBV5-1 TRBD2